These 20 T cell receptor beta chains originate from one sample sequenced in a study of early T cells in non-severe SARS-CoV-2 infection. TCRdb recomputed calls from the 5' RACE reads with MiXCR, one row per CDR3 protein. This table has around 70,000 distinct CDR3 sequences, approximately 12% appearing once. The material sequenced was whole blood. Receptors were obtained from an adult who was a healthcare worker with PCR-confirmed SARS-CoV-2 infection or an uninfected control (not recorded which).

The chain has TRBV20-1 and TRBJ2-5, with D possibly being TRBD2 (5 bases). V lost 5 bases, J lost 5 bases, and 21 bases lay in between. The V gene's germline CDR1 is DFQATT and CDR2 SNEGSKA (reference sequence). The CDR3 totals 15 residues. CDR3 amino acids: CSAAIGIVAGETQYF. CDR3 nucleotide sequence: TGCAGTGCTGCCATCGGGATAGTCGCCGGGGAGACCCAGTACTTC.

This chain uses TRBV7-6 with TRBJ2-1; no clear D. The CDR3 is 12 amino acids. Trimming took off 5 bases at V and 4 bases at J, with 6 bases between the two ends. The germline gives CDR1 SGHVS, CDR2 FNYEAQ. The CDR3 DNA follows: TGTGCCAGCAGCGGTCGATACAATGAGCAGTTCTTC. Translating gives CASSGRYNEQFF.

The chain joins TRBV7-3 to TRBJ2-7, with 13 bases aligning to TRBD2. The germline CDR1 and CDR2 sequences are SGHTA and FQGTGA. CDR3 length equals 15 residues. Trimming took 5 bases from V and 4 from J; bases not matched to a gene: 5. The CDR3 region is CASSPEGLAGYEQYF. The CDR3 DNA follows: TGTGCCAGCAGCCCCGAGGGACTAGCGGGATACGAGCAGTACTTC.

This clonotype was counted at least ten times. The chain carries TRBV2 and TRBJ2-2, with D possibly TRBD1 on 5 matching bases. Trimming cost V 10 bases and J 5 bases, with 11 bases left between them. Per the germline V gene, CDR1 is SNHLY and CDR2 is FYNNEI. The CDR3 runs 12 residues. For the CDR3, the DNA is TGTGCCACCTCCACAGGAACCGGGGAGCTGTTTTTT. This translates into CATSTGTGELFF.

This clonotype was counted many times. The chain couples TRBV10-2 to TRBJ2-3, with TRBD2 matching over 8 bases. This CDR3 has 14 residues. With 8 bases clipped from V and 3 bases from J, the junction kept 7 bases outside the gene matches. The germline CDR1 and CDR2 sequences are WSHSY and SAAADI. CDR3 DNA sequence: TGCGCCAGCGCCGGAGCGGGAGTTACAGATACGCAGTATTTT. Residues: CASAGAGVTDTQYF.

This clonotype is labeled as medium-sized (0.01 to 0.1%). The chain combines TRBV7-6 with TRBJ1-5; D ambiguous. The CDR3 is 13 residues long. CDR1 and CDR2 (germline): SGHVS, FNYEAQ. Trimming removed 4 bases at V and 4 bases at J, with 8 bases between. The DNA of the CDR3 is TGTGCCAGCAGCTCCTCTCGTAATCAGCCCCAGCATTTT. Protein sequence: CASSSSRNQPQHF.

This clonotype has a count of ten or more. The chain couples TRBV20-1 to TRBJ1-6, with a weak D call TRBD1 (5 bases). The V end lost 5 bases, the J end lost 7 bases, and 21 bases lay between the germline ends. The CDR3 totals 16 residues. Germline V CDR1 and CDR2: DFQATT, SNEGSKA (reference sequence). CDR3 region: CSAYGGEGPENSPLHF. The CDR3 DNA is TGCAGTGCTTACGGAGGGGAAGGGCCCGAAAATTCACCCCTCCACTTT.

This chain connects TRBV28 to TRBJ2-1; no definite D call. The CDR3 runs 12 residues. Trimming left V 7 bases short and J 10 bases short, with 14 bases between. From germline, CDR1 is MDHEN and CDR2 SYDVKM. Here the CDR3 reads CASTLAPGEQFF. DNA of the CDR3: TGTGCCAGCACCCTCGCGCCCGGGGAGCAGTTCTTC.

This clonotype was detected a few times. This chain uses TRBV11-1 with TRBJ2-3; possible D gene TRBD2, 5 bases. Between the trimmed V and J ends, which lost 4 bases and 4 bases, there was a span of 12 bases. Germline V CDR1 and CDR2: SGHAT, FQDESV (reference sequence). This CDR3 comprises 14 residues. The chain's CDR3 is CASSSFGAADTQYF. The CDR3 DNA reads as TGTGCCAGCAGCTCCTTCGGAGCGGCAGATACGCAGTATTTT.

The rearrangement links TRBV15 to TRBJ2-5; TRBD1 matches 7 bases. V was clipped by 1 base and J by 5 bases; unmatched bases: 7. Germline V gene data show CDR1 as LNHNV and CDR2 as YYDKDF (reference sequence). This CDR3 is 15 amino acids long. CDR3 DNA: TGTGCCACCAGCAGAGCCCCACAGGGGTGGGAGACCCAGTACTTC. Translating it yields CATSRAPQGWETQYF.

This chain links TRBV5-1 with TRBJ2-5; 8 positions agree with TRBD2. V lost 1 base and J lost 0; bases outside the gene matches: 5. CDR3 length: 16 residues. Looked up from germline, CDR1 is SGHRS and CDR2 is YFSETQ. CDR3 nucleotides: TGCGCCAGCAGCTTGACGAGCGGGAGTGACCAAGAGACCCAGTACTTC. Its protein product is CASSLTSGSDQETQYF.

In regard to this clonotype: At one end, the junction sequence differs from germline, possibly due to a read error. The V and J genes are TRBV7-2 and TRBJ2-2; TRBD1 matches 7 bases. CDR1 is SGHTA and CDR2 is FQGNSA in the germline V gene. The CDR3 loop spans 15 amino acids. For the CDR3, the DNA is TGTGCCTGCAGCTTAGGCACAGGGGCGGCCGGGGAGCTGTTTTTT. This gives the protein CACSLGTGAAGELFF.

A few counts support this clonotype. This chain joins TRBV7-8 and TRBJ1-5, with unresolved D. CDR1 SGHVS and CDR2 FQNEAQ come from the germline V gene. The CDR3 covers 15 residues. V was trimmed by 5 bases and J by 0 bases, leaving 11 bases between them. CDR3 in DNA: TGTGCCAGCAGCCCCCGCCTCTTTAGCAATCAGCCCCAGCATTTT. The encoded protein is CASSPRLFSNQPQHF.

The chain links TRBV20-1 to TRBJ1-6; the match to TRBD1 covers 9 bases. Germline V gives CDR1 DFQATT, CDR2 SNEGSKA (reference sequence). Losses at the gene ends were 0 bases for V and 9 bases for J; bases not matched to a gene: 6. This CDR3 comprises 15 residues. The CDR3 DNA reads TGCAGTGCTAGAGAGCCGGGACAGGGCAGTTCACCCCTCCACTTT. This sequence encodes CSAREPGQGSSPLHF.

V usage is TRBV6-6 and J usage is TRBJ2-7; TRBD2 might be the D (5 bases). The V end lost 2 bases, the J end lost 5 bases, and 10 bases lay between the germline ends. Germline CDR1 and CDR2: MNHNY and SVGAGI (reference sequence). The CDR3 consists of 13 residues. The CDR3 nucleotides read TGTGCCAGCAGTTACAGTGCGAGGGACGAGCAGTACTTC. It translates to CASSYSARDEQYF.

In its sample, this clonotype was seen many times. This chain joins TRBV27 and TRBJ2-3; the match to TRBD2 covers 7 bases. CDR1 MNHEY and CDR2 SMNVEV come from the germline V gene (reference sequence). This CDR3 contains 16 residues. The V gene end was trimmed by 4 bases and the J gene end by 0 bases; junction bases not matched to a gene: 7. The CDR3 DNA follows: TGTGCCAGCAGTTCCCGAGCGGGAACTAGCACAGATACGCAGTATTTT. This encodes CASSSRAGTSTDTQYF.

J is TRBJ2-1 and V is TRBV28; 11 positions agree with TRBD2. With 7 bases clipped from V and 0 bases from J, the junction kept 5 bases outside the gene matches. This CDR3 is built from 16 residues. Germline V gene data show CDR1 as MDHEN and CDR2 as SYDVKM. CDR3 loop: CASNKLAGDSYNEQFF. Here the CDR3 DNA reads TGTGCCAGCAATAAACTAGCGGGGGACTCCTACAATGAGCAGTTCTTC.

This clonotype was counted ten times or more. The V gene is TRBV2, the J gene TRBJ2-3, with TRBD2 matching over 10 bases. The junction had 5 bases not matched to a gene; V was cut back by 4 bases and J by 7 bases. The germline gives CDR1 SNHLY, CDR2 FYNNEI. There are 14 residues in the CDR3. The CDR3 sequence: CASSGLAGANTQYF. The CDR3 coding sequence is TGTGCCAGCAGTGGTCTAGCGGGAGCAAATACGCAGTATTTT.

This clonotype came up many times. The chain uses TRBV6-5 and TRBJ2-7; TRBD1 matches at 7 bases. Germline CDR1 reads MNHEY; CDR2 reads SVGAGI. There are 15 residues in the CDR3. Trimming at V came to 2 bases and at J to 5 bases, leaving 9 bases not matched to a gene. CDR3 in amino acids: CASSYVTGIFNEQYF. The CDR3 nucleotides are TGTGCCAGCAGTTACGTGACAGGGATTTTCAACGAGCAGTACTTC.

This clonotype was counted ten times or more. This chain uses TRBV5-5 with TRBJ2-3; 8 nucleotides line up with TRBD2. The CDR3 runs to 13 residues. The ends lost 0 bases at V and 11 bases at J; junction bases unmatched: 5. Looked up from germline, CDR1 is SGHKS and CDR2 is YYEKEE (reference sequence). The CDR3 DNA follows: TGTGCCAGCAGCTTGGTTCCAGCGGGAGAGCAGTATTTT. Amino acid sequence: CASSLVPAGEQYF.